This TCR beta chain was observed in a study of PD-L1 blockade in urothelial cancer. Study summary: Patients had undergone 0 to 3 prior chemotherapy regimens.

TCRdb's table, derived via immunoSEQ multiplex PCR, lists solely in-frame clones and lacks some. The profile shows about 48,000 clones, roughly 80% of them singletons. Noted time point: peripheral blood 6 weeks after treatment start. The CDR3 loop spans 18 amino acids. Per the germline V gene, CDR1 is LGHNA and CDR2 is YNFKEQ. The V and J ends lost 0 bases and 1 base, in that order; junction bases with no gene match: 9. Here the sequenced sample was PBMCs, taken around atezolizumab (anti-PD-L1) treatment. This TCR was recovered from a man aged 65-85 years with urothelial cancer. V usage is TRBV4-2 and J usage is TRBJ2-7; the match to TRBD2 covers 10 bases. In DNA form, the CDR3 reads TGTGCCAGCAGCCAAGAACAGGATCTAGCGGGAGCGTCCTACGAGCAGTACTTC. It is translated as CASSQEQDLAGASYEQYF.